The 29 T cell receptor beta chains listed next were all sequenced from one sample in a study of OX40 agonist ivuxolimab in advanced cancers. Clones were read by immunoSEQ multiplex PCR, and TCRdb kept only the in-frame ones, dropping some. This sample has 15,000 to 20,000 clones, with over 75% found just once. The material was CD4+ or CD8+ T cells sorted from blood, obtained in a trial of the OX40 agonist ivuxolimab. The receptors were sampled from an adult with an advanced solid tumor such as melanoma, head and neck, liver or kidney cancer.

This sequence joins TRBV5-1 and TRBJ2-1; D is unresolved. Looked up from germline, CDR1 is SGHRS and CDR2 is YFSETQ. V lost 0 bases to trimming and J lost 2 bases, with 12 bases between them. The CDR3 loop spans 16 amino acids. This CDR3 is CASSLASQATYNEQFF. The DNA for the CDR3 is TGCGCCAGCAGCTTGGCCTCGCAGGCAACCTACAATGAGCAGTTCTTC. Supplemented by reference TRBV5-1 and TRBJ2-1, the full variable domain reads KAGVTQTPRYLIKTRGQQVTLSCSPISGHRSVSWYQQTPGQGLQFLFEYFSETQRNKGNFPGRFSGRQFSNSRSEMNVSTLELGDSALYLCASSLASQATYNEQFFGPGTRLTVL.

The chain carries TRBV6-4 and TRBJ2-1; TRBD2 matches 8 bases. The V segment lost 5 bases and the J segment 4 bases; nucleotides outside the gene matches: 7. The CDR3 is 15 residues long. Germline CDR1 reads MRHNA; CDR2 reads SNTAGT. In DNA form, the CDR3 reads TGTGCCAGCAGTAAAAGCGGGGGCGATTACAATGAGCAGTTCTTC. Its translation: CASSKSGGDYNEQFF.

The chain uses TRBV5-8 and TRBJ2-3; possible D gene TRBD1, 6 bases. The CDR3 length is 14 residues. Germline V gives CDR1 SGHTS, CDR2 YDEGEE. V was shortened by 10 bases and J by 4 bases, with 19 bases between the two germline ends. In DNA form, the CDR3 reads TGTGCCGGAGATCAGGGGAGCTACGCAGATACGCAGTATTTT. This codes for CAGDQGSYADTQYF.

The chain combines TRBV7-9 with TRBJ2-7; D uncertain. The CDR3 loop spans 14 amino acids. V lost 5 bases, J lost 1 base, and 12 bases lay in between. The germline gives CDR1 SEHNR, CDR2 FQNEAQ (reference sequence). The CDR3 here is CASSPLGSSYEQYF. The CDR3 DNA is TGTGCCAGCAGCCCCCTGGGCAGTTCCTACGAGCAGTACTTC.

This clone was picked up one time. Here the CDR3 reads CAWGSGFTDTQYF. CDR3 in DNA: TGTGCCTGGGGTAGCGGGTTCACAGATACGCAGTATTTT. V is TRBV30 and J is TRBJ2-3; 7 bases line up with TRBD2. Germline V lookup: CDR1 GTSNPN, CDR2 SVGIG (reference sequence). The junction had 4 bases not matched to a gene; V was cut back by 5 bases and J by 2 bases. CDR3 size: 13 residues.

The genes are TRBV7-9 and TRBJ1-3; no clear D gene. V shed 7 bases and J shed 0 bases, with 13 bases lying between them. This CDR3 is built from 15 residues. The germline V gene has CDR1 SEHNR and CDR2 FQNEAQ (reference sequence). CDR3 protein: CASTLASGSGNTIYF. CDR3 bases: TGTGCCAGCACCCTAGCATCAGGCTCTGGAAACACCATATATTTT.

This clone has more than one count but fewer than ten. The rearrangement uses TRBV30 and TRBJ1-1; 7 bases align to TRBD1. The CDR3 has 12 residues. Germline V gene lookup returns CDR1 GTSNPN and CDR2 SVGIG (reference sequence). V was clipped by 5 bases and J by 5 bases; unmatched bases: 5. Here the CDR3 reads CAWGQVQTEAFF. The CDR3 region has the DNA TGTGCCTGGGGACAGGTCCAAACTGAAGCTTTCTTT.

This chain joins TRBV13 and TRBJ2-2, with 10 bases identical to TRBD1. CDR1 and CDR2 (germline): PRHDT, FYEKMQ (reference sequence). With 7 bases clipped from V and 1 base from J, the junction kept 3 bases outside the gene matches. This CDR3 spans 15 amino acids. In DNA form, the CDR3 reads TGTGCCAGCACGGGACAGGGGATGAACACCGGGGAGCTGTTTTTT. Protein sequence: CASTGQGMNTGELFF.

V and J are TRBV5-5 and TRBJ1-5; D is possibly TRBD1 (6 bases). Germline lookup yields CDR1 SGHKS and CDR2 YYEKEE (reference sequence). V gave up 0 bases and J gave up 7 bases, with 11 bases separating them. This CDR3 spans 14 amino acids. The CDR3 loop is CASSLGAGAQPQHF. The CDR3 nucleotides are TGTGCCAGCAGCTTGGGGGCAGGGGCACAGCCCCAGCATTTT. Full variable domain (remainder filled in from reference TRBV5-5 and TRBJ1-5): DAGVTQSPTHLIKTRGQQVTLRCSPISGHKSVSWYQQVLGQGPQFIFQYYEKEERGRGNFPDRFSARQFPNYSSELNVNALLLGDSALYLCASSLGAGAQPQHFGDGTRLSIL.

This chain joins TRBV7-9 and TRBJ2-2; 10 bases agree with TRBD1. Trimming took 4 bases from V and 3 from J; bases not matched to a gene: 2. The CDR3 loop spans 15 amino acids. Germline values: CDR1 SEHNR, CDR2 FQNEAQ (reference sequence). This chain's CDR3 is CASSWGQGYTGELFF. The CDR3 DNA is TGTGCCAGCAGCTGGGGACAGGGGTACACCGGGGAGCTGTTTTTT.

The chain is built from TRBV29-1 and TRBJ2-7; tentative D call: TRBD1 (6 bases). V gave up 6 bases and J gave up 4 bases, with 22 bases separating them. In germline, CDR1 is SQVTM, CDR2 ANQGSEA. This CDR3 is built from 15 residues. For the CDR3, the DNA is TGCAGCGTGGGGGCCAAGATCGATCTAGGGTACGAGCAGTACTTC. Its translation: CSVGAKIDLGYEQYF.

V usage is TRBV10-3 and J usage is TRBJ1-2; 9 nucleotides agree with TRBD1. The CDR3 is made up of 17 amino acids. V shed 5 bases, J shed 2 bases, and the junction held 12 bases outside the gene matches. Looked up from germline, CDR1 is ENHRY and CDR2 is SYGVKD. The CDR3 bases are TGTGCCATCAGTCCTTCCCCTTCCGGGACAGGGAACTATGGCTACACCTTC. It specifies CAISPSPSGTGNYGYTF.

This sequence joins TRBV7-2 and TRBJ2-3; 12 bases fit TRBD2. Germline V gives CDR1 SGHTA, CDR2 FQGNSA. V lost 5 bases and J lost 1; bases outside the gene matches: 10. The CDR3 covers 18 residues. CDR3 residues: CASSPRLAGVGGTDTQYF. The CDR3 nucleotides are TGTGCCAGCAGCCCGCGACTAGCGGGAGTCGGTGGCACAGATACGCAGTATTTT.

This chain connects TRBV13 to TRBJ1-4; the D is unclear. V dropped 8 bases and J dropped 0 bases, with 13 bases sitting between them. Per the germline V gene, CDR1 is PRHDT and CDR2 is FYEKMQ (reference sequence). CDR3 length: 15 amino acids. The CDR3 loop is CASGPGRATNEKLFF. The CDR3 DNA is TGTGCCAGCGGGCCCGGGAGGGCAACTAATGAAAAACTGTTTTTT.

The chain is built from TRBV7-6 and TRBJ1-6; TRBD1 matches 7 bases. V shed 5 bases, J shed 7 bases, and the junction held 14 bases outside the gene matches. This CDR3 has 17 residues. Looked up from germline, CDR1 is SGHVS and CDR2 is FNYEAQ. The CDR3 loop reads CASSTTPTGDWNSPLHF. For the CDR3, the DNA is TGTGCCAGCAGCACAACACCTACAGGGGATTGGAATTCACCCCTCCACTTT.

With respect to this clone: Just one base apart from a much larger clone, this may be a read error. V gene TRBV28 combines with J gene TRBJ2-7; either TRBD1 or TRBD2 may fit D (5 bases each). The CDR3 has 13 residues. From germline, CDR1 is MDHEN and CDR2 SYDVKM. The CDR3: CASGDRRTYGQYF. CDR3 DNA sequence: TGTGCCAGCGGGGACCGCAGAACCTACGGGCAGTACTTC.

A note on this clone: A junction end diverges from the germline sequence, so it may reflect a read error. The same CDR3 arises from other DNA sequences in this sample as well. The V gene is TRBV7-7, the J gene TRBJ2-7; TRBD1 aligns across 7 bases. CDR1 SSHAT and CDR2 FNYEAQ come from the germline V gene (reference sequence). This CDR3 comprises 14 residues. The CDR3 region is CASSLGQDSYEQYF. DNA of the CDR3: TGTGCTAGCAGCCTCGGACAGGATTCCTACGAGCAGTACTTC.

The chain employs TRBV7-6 and TRBJ2-1; 12 bases map to TRBD2. V shed 2 bases and J 8 bases; nucleotides not matched to a gene: 7. CDR1 is SGHVS and CDR2 is FNYEAQ in the germline V gene. The CDR3 is made up of 16 amino acids. The CDR3 DNA reads TGTGCCAGCAGCTTATCGGCTAGCGGGAGGGCCGATGAGCAGTTCTTC. Translated, it gives CASSLSASGRADEQFF.

V gene TRBV28 combines with J gene TRBJ2-5; D may be TRBD1 or TRBD2 (6 bases each). Germline V gene lookup returns CDR1 MDHEN and CDR2 SYDVKM. The CDR3 covers 17 residues. Trimming took off 2 bases at V and 1 base at J, with 17 bases between the two ends. The DNA for the CDR3 is TGTGCCAGCAGTTTAAAGGGGGGAGGACGGTTCCAAGAGACCCAGTACTTC. Amino acids: CASSLKGGGRFQETQYF.

V is TRBV9 and J is TRBJ2-1, with 9 bases identical to TRBD2. V trimming: 4 bases; J trimming: 8 bases; junction bases outside the gene matches: 10. This CDR3 has 15 amino acids. CDR1 and CDR2 from the germline V gene are SGDLS and YYNGEE. CDR3 DNA sequence: TGTGCCAGCAGCTCGGGACTAGCCCGCATCGATGAGCAGTTCTTC. Protein: CASSSGLARIDEQFF. Full variable domain (outside the CDR3, taken from reference TRBV9 and TRBJ2-1): DSGVTQTPKHLITATGQRVTLRCSPRSGDLSVYWYQQSLDQGLQFLIQYYNGEERAKGNILERFSAQQFPDLHSELNLSSLELGDSALYFCASSSGLARIDEQFFGPGTRLTVL.

The gene calls are TRBV7-9 and TRBJ1-5; 7 positions agree with TRBD1. Germline CDR1 SEHNR, CDR2 FQNEAQ (reference sequence). J gave up 6 bases and V 5 bases, and 1 base lay outside the gene matches. The CDR3 is made up of 12 amino acids. CDR3 region: CASSAGGQPQHF. The CDR3 DNA is TGTGCCAGCAGCGCAGGGGGTCAGCCCCAGCATTTT. Looking up the rest from reference TRBV7-9 and TRBJ1-5 gives the full variable domain: DTGVSQNPRHKITKRGQNVTFRCDPISEHNRLYWYRQTLGQGPEFLTYFQNEAQLEKSRLLSDRFSAERPKGSFSTLEIQRTEQGDSAMYLCASSAGGQPQHFGDGTRLSIL.

The chain employs TRBV27 and TRBJ1-2; D gene uncertain. Between the trimmed V and J ends, which lost 2 bases and 2 bases, there was a span of 6 bases. The CDR3 spans 13 residues. From germline, CDR1 is MNHEY and CDR2 SMNVEV (reference sequence). The CDR3: CASSLLGNYGYTF. CDR3 nucleotides: TGTGCCAGCAGTTTACTGGGAAACTATGGCTACACCTTC.

This sequence joins TRBV7-9 and TRBJ2-1, with D hard to call. The length of the CDR3 is 14 residues. Germline loops: CDR1 SEHNR, CDR2 FQNEAQ (reference sequence). Deletions cut 4 bases from V and 10 bases from J, with 17 bases between. The chain's CDR3 is CASSSIQGLIEQFF. CDR3 nucleotide sequence: TGTGCCAGCAGCTCAATACAAGGGCTTATCGAGCAGTTCTTC. Filled out from reference TRBV7-9 and TRBJ2-1, the complete variable domain reads DTGVSQNPRHKITKRGQNVTFRCDPISEHNRLYWYRQTLGQGPEFLTYFQNEAQLEKSRLLSDRFSAERPKGSFSTLEIQRTEQGDSAMYLCASSSIQGLIEQFFGPGTRLTVL.

The chain employs TRBV27 and TRBJ2-7; D tentatively reads TRBD1 or TRBD2 (5 bases each). CDR1 is MNHEY and CDR2 is SMNVEV in the germline V gene (reference sequence). V gave up 0 bases and J gave up 5 bases, with 8 bases separating them. This CDR3 is built from 13 residues. The DNA for the CDR3 is TGTGCCAGCAGTTTATCCGGGGCCCACGAGCAGTACTTC. Protein sequence: CASSLSGAHEQYF.

The V and J genes are TRBV4-1 and TRBJ2-5, with 9 bases fitting TRBD1. V trimming: 4 bases; J trimming: 2 bases; junction bases outside the gene matches: 8. This CDR3 contains 16 residues. Germline-derived CDR1 and CDR2 are MGHRA and YSYEKL. CDR3 residues: CASSPGPGQGQETQYF. The CDR3 bases are TGCGCCAGCAGCCCAGGACCGGGACAGGGTCAAGAGACCCAGTACTTC.

For the CDR3, the DNA is TGTGCCAGCAGTCCTTCTAGCGGGAGTGGCGATGAGCAGTTCTTC. Protein sequence: CASSPSSGSGDEQFF. J is TRBJ2-1 and V is TRBV27; TRBD2 matches at 10 bases. Germline loops: CDR1 MNHEY, CDR2 SMNVEV (reference sequence). The CDR3 extends over 15 amino acids. V lost 5 bases, J lost 8 bases, and 9 bases stayed unmatched.

This clone came up a few times. This chain connects TRBV5-6 to TRBJ2-3; D is unresolved. Germline CDR1 is SGHDT and CDR2 is YYEEEE. Trimming took off 0 bases at V and 4 bases at J, with 9 bases between the two ends. CDR3 length: 14 residues. CDR3 protein: CASSLVGNADTQYF. CDR3 coding DNA: TGTGCCAGCAGCTTGGTAGGGAATGCAGATACGCAGTATTTT.

V gene TRBV5-1 combines with J gene TRBJ2-2; D may be TRBD2 (6 bases). The CDR3 consists of 15 residues. Between the trimmed V and J ends, which lost 0 bases and 4 bases, there was a span of 10 bases. The germline V gene has CDR1 SGHRS and CDR2 YFSETQ. The CDR3 region is CASSLGPEGTGELFF. The CDR3 DNA is TGCGCCAGCAGCTTGGGACCGGAGGGCACCGGGGAGCTGTTTTTT.

The V and J genes are TRBV5-6 and TRBJ1-4; 7 bases are a match to TRBD1. The CDR3 contains 15 residues. Germline V gives CDR1 SGHDT, CDR2 YYEEEE. After removal of 4 bases from V and 7 bases from J, the junction contained 10 bases not matched to a gene. The CDR3 is CASSAEGRGAEKLFF. DNA of the CDR3: TGTGCCAGCAGCGCGGAGGGCAGGGGGGCTGAAAAACTGTTTTTT.